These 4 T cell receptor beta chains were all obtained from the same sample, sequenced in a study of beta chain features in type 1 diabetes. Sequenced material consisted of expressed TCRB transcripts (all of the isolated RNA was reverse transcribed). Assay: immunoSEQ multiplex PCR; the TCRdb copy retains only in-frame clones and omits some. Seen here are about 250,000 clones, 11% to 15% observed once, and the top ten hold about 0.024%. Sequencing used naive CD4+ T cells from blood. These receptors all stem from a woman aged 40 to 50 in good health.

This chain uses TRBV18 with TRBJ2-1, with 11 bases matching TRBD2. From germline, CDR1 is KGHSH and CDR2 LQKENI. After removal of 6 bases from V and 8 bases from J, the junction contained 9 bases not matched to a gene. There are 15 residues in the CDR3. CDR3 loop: CASSDPGTSGDEQFF. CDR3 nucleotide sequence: TGTGCCAGCTCGGACCCCGGGACTAGCGGAGATGAGCAGTTCTTC. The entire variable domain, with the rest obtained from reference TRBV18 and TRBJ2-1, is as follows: NAGVMQNPRHLVRRRGQEARLRCSPMKGHSHVYWYRQLPEEGLKFMVYLQKENIIDESGMPKERFSAEFPKEGPSILRIQQVVRGDSAAYFCASSDPGTSGDEQFFGPGTRLTVL.

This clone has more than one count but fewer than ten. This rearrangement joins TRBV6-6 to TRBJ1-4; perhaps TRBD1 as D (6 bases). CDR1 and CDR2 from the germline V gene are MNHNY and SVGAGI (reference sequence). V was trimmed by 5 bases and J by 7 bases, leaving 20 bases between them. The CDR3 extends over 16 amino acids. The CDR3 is CASSLQGTMTGEKLFF. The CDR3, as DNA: TGTGCCAGCAGTCTACAGGGAACCATGACTGGTGAAAAACTGTTTTTT.

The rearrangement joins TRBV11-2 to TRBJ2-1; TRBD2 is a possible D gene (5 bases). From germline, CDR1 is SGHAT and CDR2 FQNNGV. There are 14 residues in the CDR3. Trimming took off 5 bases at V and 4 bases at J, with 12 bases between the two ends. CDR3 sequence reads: CASSPLTGYNEQFF. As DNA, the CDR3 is TGTGCCAGCAGCCCACTAACGGGGTACAATGAGCAGTTCTTC.

CDR3 DNA: TGTGCCAGCAGCTTAGCGGGGGGCACACTAGATACGCAGTATTTT. This encodes CASSLAGGTLDTQYF. The rearrangement uses TRBV11-2 and TRBJ2-3, with D tentatively TRBD2 (7 bases). V gave up 1 base and J gave up 5 bases, with 13 bases separating them. The CDR3 totals 15 residues. Germline-derived CDR1 and CDR2 are SGHAT and FQNNGV.